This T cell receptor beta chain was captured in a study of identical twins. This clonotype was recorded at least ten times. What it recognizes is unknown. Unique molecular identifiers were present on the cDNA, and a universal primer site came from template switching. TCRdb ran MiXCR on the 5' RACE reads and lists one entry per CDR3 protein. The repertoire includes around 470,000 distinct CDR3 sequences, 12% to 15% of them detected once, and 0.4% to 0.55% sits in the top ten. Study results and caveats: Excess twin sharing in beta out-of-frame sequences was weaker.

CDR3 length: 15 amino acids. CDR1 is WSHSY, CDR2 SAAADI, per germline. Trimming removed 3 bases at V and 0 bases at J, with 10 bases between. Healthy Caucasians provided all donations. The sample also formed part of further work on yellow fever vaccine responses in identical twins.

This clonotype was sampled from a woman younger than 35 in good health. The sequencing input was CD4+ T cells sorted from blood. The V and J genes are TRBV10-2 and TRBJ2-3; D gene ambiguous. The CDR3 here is CASSDWLSSTDTQYF. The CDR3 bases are TGCGCCAGCAGTGACTGGCTATCTAGCACAGATACGCAGTATTTT.